Listed below are T cell receptor beta chains from one sample, sequenced in a study of T cells after yellow fever vaccination. TCRdb itself ran the 5' RACE reads through MiXCR, one entry per CDR3 protein. The data show 150,000 or so distinct CDR3 sequences, approximately 10% seen once. The specimen was CD8+ T cells sorted from PBMCs, collected 45 days after the yellow fever booster vaccination. The receptors derive from a man between 18 and 29 years old who received the YFV17D yellow fever vaccine. Both conserved end residues are part of each CDR3. D genes are given only for firm matches. Part of the rows lack a size; the others show once, few, many or a class for expanded clones.

TRBV27	TRBD1	TRBJ2-7	few	CASSLGTGGGYEQYF	TGTGCCAGCAGTTTAGGGACAGGGGGCGGCTACGAGCAGTACTTC
TRBV5-5	.	TRBJ2-1	many	CASSDREAGNEQFF	TGTGCCAGCAGCGACCGCGAGGCGGGCAATGAGCAGTTCTTC
TRBV19	.	TRBJ1-1	.	CASSLTPGNTEAFF	TGTGCCAGTAGCCTCACCCCAGGGAATACTGAAGCTTTCTTT
TRBV20-1	TRBD1	TRBJ1-5	.	CSARDPTAAGGEQPQHF	TGCAGTGCTAGAGATCCGACTGCAGCAGGGGGCGAACAGCCCCAGCATTTT
TRBV9	.	TRBJ2-3	.	CASSVPAARTDTQYF	TGTGCCAGCAGCGTACCAGCGGCCCGCACAGATACGCAGTATTTT
TRBV5-6	.	TRBJ2-7	.	CASSIPRAASSYEQYF	TGTGCCAGCAGCATTCCACGGGCGGCCAGCTCCTACGAGCAGTACTTC
TRBV11-2	.	TRBJ1-4	few	CASSLEAWAEKLFF	TGTGCCAGCAGCTTAGAGGCGTGGGCTGAAAAACTGTTTTTT
TRBV6-5	TRBD2	TRBJ2-5	.	CASIPSGGVQETQYF	TGTGCCAGCATCCCTAGCGGGGGGGTGCAAGAGACCCAGTACTTC
TRBV3-1	.	TRBJ2-3	.	CASSQRNSGGLSTDTQYF	TGTGCCAGCAGCCAGAGAAATTCAGGGGGGTTGAGCACAGATACGCAGTATTTT
TRBV7-8	.	TRBJ2-3	many	CASSSMGVDTDTQYF	TGTGCCAGCAGCTCCATGGGGGTAGATACAGATACGCAGTATTTT
TRBV7-8	TRBD2	TRBJ2-2	.	CASSRPIAGGNTGELFF	TGTGCCAGCAGCCGCCCTATAGCGGGGGGGAACACCGGGGAGCTGTTTTTT
TRBV5-1	TRBD1	TRBJ2-7	many	CASSSGTGAYEQYF	TGCGCCAGCAGCTCCGGGACAGGGGCCTACGAGCAGTACTTC
TRBV7-8	.	TRBJ2-3	many	CASSLVRADTQYF	TGTGCCAGCAGCTTAGTACGAGCAGATACGCAGTATTTT
TRBV6-5	.	TRBJ2-2	many	CASGPPGTGELFF	TGTGCCAGCGGTCCTCCTGGGACCGGGGAGCTGTTTTTT
TRBV20-1	TRBD1	TRBJ2-5	many	CSARDLGQGAWETQYF	TGCAGTGCTAGAGATCTGGGGCAGGGGGCTTGGGAGACCCAGTACTTC
TRBV4-1	TRBD1	TRBJ2-3	few	CASSPRDRSTDTQYF	TGCGCCAGCAGCCCCCGGGACAGGAGCACAGATACGCAGTATTTT